The sequence of this TCR beta chain was determined in a study of OX40 agonist ivuxolimab in advanced cancers. Study summary: Hepatocellular carcinoma, melanoma, renal cell or head and neck cancer affected the dose-escalation patients. Enrollees could have had prior anti-PD-1, anti-PD-L1 or anti-CTLA-4 therapy, which around 43% had received.

As regards this clone: The antigen remains unidentified.

This CDR3 region has 10 residues. Findings and limits, study-wide: At 0.1 to 3.0 mg/kg, CD4+ and CD8+ blood T cells expanded clonally by week 6. Clonal expansion among partial responders at 0.1-3.0 mg/kg ranked near the lowest.

Libraries were prepared by immunoSEQ multiplex PCR; TCRdb keeps only in-frame clonotypes and omits some of them. The table includes fewer than 95,000 clones, roughly 90% detected once. This receptor was taken from an adult with an advanced solid tumor such as melanoma, head and neck, liver or kidney cancer. The gene calls are TRBV1 and TRBJ2-1; no DNA check was done on the table's D call, TRBD2. TRBV1 is noted as a pseudogene. Sequencing used CD4+ or CD8+ T cells sorted from blood, obtained in a trial of the OX40 agonist ivuxolimab. CDR3 sequence: CTSSQGPEFF. For the CDR3, the DNA is TGCACCAGCAGCCAAGGTCCTGAGTTCTTC.